These 9 T cell receptor beta chains originate from one sample sequenced in a study of beta chain features in type 1 diabetes. What was sequenced were expressed TCRB transcripts, since all of the isolated RNA had been reverse transcribed. The data were produced by immunoSEQ multiplex PCR, yet TCRdb's version contains in-frame clones alone and is incomplete. This table has 200,000 to 250,000 clones, more than 9% appearing once. Material: naive CD4+ T cells from blood. These receptors all come from a woman younger than 35 in good health.

The table lists this clone with a count of one. This chain links TRBV19 with TRBJ2-2, with TRBD1 identical over 11 bases. The CDR3 length is 16 residues. J lost 6 bases, V lost 4 bases, and 7 bases had no gene match. Germline lookup yields CDR1 LNHDA and CDR2 SQIVND (reference sequence). CDR3 protein: CASSNRPGQGAGELFF. The CDR3 nucleotides read TGTGCCAGTAGTAACAGACCGGGACAGGGGGCCGGGGAGCTGTTTTTT.

The V and J genes are TRBV6-5 and TRBJ1-1, with 7 bases that match TRBD1. Per the germline V gene, CDR1 is MNHEY and CDR2 is SVGAGI. CDR3 length equals 12 residues. The V segment lost 6 bases and the J segment 4 bases; nucleotides outside the gene matches: 2. DNA for the CDR3: TGTGCCAGCAGAGACAGGGTCACTGAAGCTTTCTTT. Its translation: CASRDRVTEAFF.

The V and J genes are TRBV6-1 and TRBJ2-1, with TRBD2 identical over 12 bases. The J segment lost 8 bases and the V segment lost 1 base, leaving 6 bases of the junction unmatched. The CDR3 spans 16 residues. Germline values: CDR1 MNHNS, CDR2 SASEGT. The CDR3 loop reads CASSEVRTSGTYEQFF. Written as DNA, the CDR3 is TGTGCCAGCAGTGAAGTTAGGACTAGCGGGACCTATGAGCAGTTCTTC.

This clone occurred a few times. The chain uses TRBV9 and TRBJ2-7; 7 bases line up with TRBD1. Germline-derived CDR1 and CDR2 are SGDLS and YYNGEE. The trim removed 0 bases at V and 3 bases at J, leaving 12 bases unmatched. The CDR3 has 17 residues. This chain's CDR3 is CASSVDPLGGQIYEQYF. The CDR3 coding sequence is TGTGCCAGCAGCGTAGATCCCCTAGGGGGACAGATCTACGAGCAGTACTTC.

This clone was recorded a few times. CDR3 DNA: TGTGCCAGCGGCAGGGGTGACACTGAAGCTTTCTTT. Residues: CASGRGDTEAFF. This chain connects TRBV25-1 to TRBJ1-1, with a weak D call TRBD1 (6 bases). CDR1 and CDR2 from the germline V gene are MGHDK and SYGVNS. Trimming took off 8 bases at V and 3 bases at J, with 10 bases between the two ends. CDR3 size: 12 residues.

This clone was found a few times. J is TRBJ1-1 and V is TRBV19; D is perhaps TRBD1 (5 bases). CDR3 length equals 16 residues. Looked up from germline, CDR1 is LNHDA and CDR2 is SQIVND (reference sequence). Trimming took off 4 bases at V and 0 bases at J, with 15 bases between the two ends. CDR3 coding DNA: TGTGCCAGTAGTACCGACAGCAAGAGGATGAACACTGAAGCTTTCTTT. Its protein is CASSTDSKRMNTEAFF.

The chain is built from TRBV5-1 and TRBJ2-1, with TRBD2 identical over 13 bases. Looked up from germline, CDR1 is SGHRS and CDR2 is YFSETQ. The CDR3 is 17 amino acids. The ends lost 4 bases at V and 4 bases at J; junction bases unmatched: 8. In DNA, the CDR3 is TGCGCCAGCAGCGAAACTAGCGGGAGGGACGATTACAATGAGCAGTTCTTC. Translation gives CASSETSGRDDYNEQFF. The full variable domain, in which reference TRBV5-1 and TRBJ2-1 provide the parts outside the CDR3, is KAGVTQTPRYLIKTRGQQVTLSCSPISGHRSVSWYQQTPGQGLQFLFEYFSETQRNKGNFPGRFSGRQFSNSRSEMNVSTLELGDSALYLCASSETSGRDDYNEQFFGPGTRLTVL.

The chain is built from TRBV29-1 and TRBJ1-2; TRBD1 is a possible D gene (6 bases). The CDR3 has 13 residues. Trimming removed 3 bases from V and 7 bases from J, with 15 bases in between. Germline CDR1 reads SQVTM; CDR2 reads ANQGSEA. CDR3 sequence: CSVDRGSPVGYTF. The CDR3, as DNA: TGCAGCGTTGACAGGGGCTCCCCGGTTGGCTACACCTTC.

V and J are TRBV29-1 and TRBJ1-5, with D hard to call. The ends were cut back, 6 bases at V and 1 base at J, with 13 bases in the middle. Per the germline V gene, CDR1 is SQVTM and CDR2 is ANQGSEA. CDR3 length: 14 amino acids. As DNA, the CDR3 is TGCAGCGTCCAATACAGCGGCAGCAATCAGCCCCAGCATTTT. Protein: CSVQYSGSNQPQHF.